The 28 T cell receptor beta chains listed next were all sequenced from one sample in a study of T cell responses to AZD1222 COVID-19 vaccine. Repertoires were generated with immunoSEQ multiplex PCR, while TCRdb's copy carries only in-frame clones and drops some. The sample shows approximately 74,000 clones, just over 85% of them seen only once. The starting material was peripheral blood, obtained on day 0 of AZD1222 vaccination. The receptor source for this set is an adult in good health.

V gene TRBV19 combines with J gene TRBJ1-1, with 7 bases lining up with TRBD1. The length of the CDR3 is 15 residues. Germline V gives CDR1 LNHDA, CDR2 SQIVND (reference sequence). V lost 0 bases, J lost 1 base, and 2 bases stayed unmatched. This CDR3 is CASSIDPGGNTEAFF. The CDR3 DNA sequence: TGTGCCAGTAGTATAGATCCAGGGGGGAACACTGAAGCTTTCTTT.

The chain recombines TRBV10-3 with TRBJ2-1; TRBD2 agrees at 8 bases. Germline V CDR1 and CDR2: ENHRY, SYGVKD. V gave up 4 bases and J gave up 2 bases; unmatched junction bases: 10. This CDR3 spans 17 amino acids. The CDR3 bases are TGTGCCATCAGTGGGGGTTTGAGCGGGAGTCCCTACAATGAGCAGTTCTTC. As protein: CAISGGLSGSPYNEQFF.

This rearrangement joins TRBV4-1 to TRBJ2-7; possible D gene TRBD2, 5 bases. Germline V gene data show CDR1 as MGHRA and CDR2 as YSYEKL. The CDR3 consists of 16 residues. The germline V and J ends were trimmed by 1 base and 0 bases, with 13 bases remaining between them. CDR3 sequence reads: CASSQVHRGPSYEQYF. The CDR3 region has the DNA TGCGCCAGCAGCCAAGTCCATCGGGGTCCCTCCTACGAGCAGTACTTC.

DNA of the CDR3: TGTGCCAGCAGTAAGGGAGGGACTGAAGCTTTCTTT. Protein sequence: CASSKGGTEAFF. The gene calls are TRBV12-3 or TRBV12-4 and TRBJ1-1, with no clear D. The CDR3 is 12 residues long. V was clipped by 5 bases and J by 5 bases, with 9 bases between them.

V is TRBV6-5 and J is TRBJ2-7; tentatively, D is TRBD1 (5 bases). This CDR3 region has 15 residues. Germline loops: CDR1 MNHEY, CDR2 SVGAGI. V dropped 0 bases and J dropped 3 bases, with 12 bases sitting between them. CDR3 in amino acids: CASSYSPWTSYEQYF. The CDR3, as DNA: TGTGCCAGCAGTTACTCCCCATGGACAAGCTACGAGCAGTACTTC.

The V call is TRBV5-1, the J call TRBJ2-2, with 7 positions matching TRBD2. Germline V gene lookup returns CDR1 SGHRS and CDR2 YFSETQ. CDR3 length equals 15 residues. With V trimmed by 1 base and J by 4 bases, 4 bases remained unmatched. The CDR3 loop reads CASSLSSGITGELFF. CDR3 bases: TGCGCCAGCAGCTTGTCCAGCGGGATCACCGGGGAGCTGTTTTTT.

V and J are TRBV7-2 and TRBJ1-1; tentatively, D is TRBD1 (5 bases). Germline V gives CDR1 SGHTA, CDR2 FQGNSA. Trimming left V 1 base short and J 1 base short, with 10 bases between. The CDR3 is made up of 15 amino acids. The CDR3 DNA reads as TGTGCCAGCAGCTTAGAAGCGGGACGGAACACTGAAGCTTTCTTT. Translation gives CASSLEAGRNTEAFF.

This rearrangement joins TRBV5-1 to TRBJ1-6; 9 bases are a match to TRBD1. Germline loops: CDR1 SGHRS, CDR2 YFSETQ. J was trimmed by 9 bases and V by 4 bases; bases with no gene match: 5. The CDR3 is 14 residues long. Written as DNA, the CDR3 is TGCGCCAGCAGCCCAGACAGGGGGGCTTCACCCCTCCACTTT. Residues: CASSPDRGASPLHF. The full variable domain, in which reference TRBV5-1 and TRBJ1-6 provide the parts outside the CDR3, is KAGVTQTPRYLIKTRGQQVTLSCSPISGHRSVSWYQQTPGQGLQFLFEYFSETQRNKGNFPGRFSGRQFSNSRSEMNVSTLELGDSALYLCASSPDRGASPLHFGNGTRLTVT.

This clone was seen a few times. J is TRBJ2-3 and V is TRBV5-1; 9 nucleotides match TRBD1. With V trimmed by 7 bases and J by 4 bases, 7 bases remained unmatched. There are 14 residues in the CDR3. CDR1 and CDR2 from the germline V gene are SGHRS and YFSETQ. The CDR3 reads CASRDRAGSDTQYF. The CDR3 region has the DNA TGCGCCAGCCGGGACAGGGCAGGATCAGATACGCAGTATTTT. Full variable domain (remainder filled in from reference TRBV5-1 and TRBJ2-3): KAGVTQTPRYLIKTRGQQVTLSCSPISGHRSVSWYQQTPGQGLQFLFEYFSETQRNKGNFPGRFSGRQFSNSRSEMNVSTLELGDSALYLCASRDRAGSDTQYFGPGTRLTVL.

The V call is TRBV28, the J call TRBJ2-7; no clear D gene. V was trimmed by 6 bases and J by 2 bases, leaving 8 bases between them. The CDR3 runs to 12 residues. CDR1 MDHEN and CDR2 SYDVKM come from the germline V gene. Here the CDR3 DNA reads TGTGCCAGCAGGGGCAGAACCTACGAGCAGTACTTC. This encodes CASRGRTYEQYF.

The rearrangement uses TRBV4-2 and TRBJ2-5; 7 nucleotides match TRBD1. CDR3 length equals 15 residues. Germline CDR1 LGHNA, CDR2 YNFKEQ. Germline trimming cut 1 base from V and 3 bases from J; bases unmatched to any gene: 5. The CDR3 DNA reads TGTGCCAGCAGCCAAGTCCAAACAGGGGAAGAGACCCAGTACTTC. It codes for CASSQVQTGEETQYF.

J is TRBJ1-5 and V is TRBV5-6, with 9 bases matching TRBD1. This CDR3 has 16 residues. With 4 bases clipped from V and 1 base from J, the junction kept 6 bases outside the gene matches. Germline V gene sequence: CDR1 SGHDT, CDR2 YYEEEE. As DNA, the CDR3 is TGTGCCAGCAGCAGGACAGGGGCGGGGAGCAATCAGCCCCAGCATTTT. Translating it yields CASSRTGAGSNQPQHF. The variable domain in full, completed from reference TRBV5-6 and TRBJ1-5, reads DAGVTQSPTHLIKTRGQQVTLRCSPKSGHDTVSWYQQALGQGPQFIFQYYEEEERQRGNFPDRFSGHQFPNYSSELNVNALLLGDSALYLCASSRTGAGSNQPQHFGDGTRLSIL.

CDR3 nucleotide sequence: TGTGCCAGCAGCAGACTAGCGGGGGAAGAGCAGTACTTC. Its translation is CASSRLAGEEQYF. V and J are TRBV3-1 (or the pseudogene TRBV3-2) and TRBJ2-7; 12 bases fit TRBD2. Trimming removed 5 bases from V and 7 bases from J; junction bases left unmatched: 3. Germline loops: CDR1 LGHDT, CDR2 YNNKEL (reference sequence). This CDR3 is 13 amino acids long.

This chain uses TRBV12-3 or TRBV12-4 with TRBJ1-1; 9 nucleotides align to TRBD1. V dropped 5 bases and J dropped 5; count of bases not matched to a gene: 0. CDR3 length: 12 amino acids. The CDR3 DNA sequence: TGTGCCAGCAGTGGACAGGGGACTGAAGCTTTCTTT. It specifies CASSGQGTEAFF.

The CDR3 region is CASSSTGIEAFF. The CDR3, as DNA: TGTGCCAGCAGCTCGACAGGAATTGAAGCTTTCTTT. This sequence joins TRBV27 and TRBJ1-1; a weak D match, TRBD1 (6 bases). V was cut by 6 bases and J by 7 bases, with 12 bases left in between. This CDR3 is 12 amino acids long. Germline lookup yields CDR1 MNHEY and CDR2 SMNVEV (reference sequence).

This rearrangement joins TRBV24-1 to TRBJ1-1; D ambiguous. Germline V gives CDR1 KGHDR, CDR2 SFDVKD. Trimming removed 3 bases at V and 1 base at J, with 8 bases between. This CDR3 region has 14 residues. The CDR3 reads CATSDPAQNTEAFF. DNA for the CDR3: TGTGCCACCAGTGATCCAGCCCAGAACACTGAAGCTTTCTTT.

V and J are TRBV19 and TRBJ1-2; no clear D. This CDR3 is 12 amino acids long. Germline V gene sequence: CDR1 LNHDA, CDR2 SQIVND (reference sequence). Trimming removed 5 bases at V and 4 bases at J, with 8 bases between. CDR3 nucleotide sequence: TGTGCCAGTAGTCTTCCGGGCTATGGCTACACCTTC. Its translation is CASSLPGYGYTF.

On this clone itself: The same CDR3 can be traced to other DNA sequences in this sample. The genes are TRBV5-1 and TRBJ1-5, with a tentative D call TRBD1 (5 bases). Germline V gene sequence: CDR1 SGHRS, CDR2 YFSETQ. The V end was cut by 3 bases, the J end by 1 base, with 11 bases between. CDR3 length equals 15 residues. The DNA of the CDR3 is TGCGCCAGCAGCTCCGGTGGGGGGAGCAATCAGCCCCAGCATTTT. Residues: CASSSGGGSNQPQHF.

The rearrangement uses TRBV19 and TRBJ1-5; no clear D gene. The CDR3 length is 15 residues. Trimming stripped 2 bases from V and 2 bases from J, with 10 bases between. Looked up from germline, CDR1 is LNHDA and CDR2 is SQIVND (reference sequence). Here the CDR3 DNA reads TGTGCCAGTAGTATACCGGGGTCTGGCAATCAGCCCCAGCATTTT. It is translated as CASSIPGSGNQPQHF.

The chain couples TRBV11-1 to TRBJ2-5; 7 nucleotides match TRBD1. The CDR3 covers 14 residues. CDR1 is SGHAT, CDR2 FQDESV, per germline (reference sequence). V was clipped by 5 bases and J by 4 bases; unmatched bases: 7. The chain's CDR3 is CASSRRGRGETQYF. The CDR3, as DNA: TGTGCCAGCAGCCGAAGGGGGCGCGGAGAGACCCAGTACTTC. The full variable domain, rest sourced from reference TRBV11-1 and TRBJ2-5, is EAEVAQSPRYKITEKSQAVAFWCDPISGHATLYWYRQILGQGPELLVQFQDESVVDDSQLPKDRFSAERLKGVDSTLKIQPAELGDSAMYLCASSRRGRGETQYFGPGTRLLVL.

V gene TRBV3-1 (or the pseudogene TRBV3-2) combines with J gene TRBJ2-7; 14 bases are shared with TRBD2. The CDR3 is 18 amino acids. V was clipped by 4 bases and J by 2 bases; unmatched bases: 10. Looked up from germline, CDR1 is LGHDT and CDR2 is YNNKEL (reference sequence). The DNA for the CDR3 is TGTGCCAGCAGCCCCGTAAGCCCGGGACTAGCGGGAGCCTACGAGCAGTACTTC. Amino acid sequence: CASSPVSPGLAGAYEQYF.

The chain recombines TRBV6-5 with TRBJ1-5; D is ambiguous. The V and J ends lost 4 bases and 1 base respectively, with 14 bases between them. There are 16 residues in the CDR3. Germline values: CDR1 MNHEY, CDR2 SVGAGI. The CDR3 DNA reads as TGTGCCAGCAGTTCCCATTACAGTCTCAGCAATCAGCCCCAGCATTTT. Residues: CASSSHYSLSNQPQHF.

The chain has TRBV7-2 and TRBJ1-4, with D possibly matching TRBD1 (5 bases). The germline V and J ends were trimmed by 4 bases and 4 bases, with 10 bases remaining between them. Per germline, CDR1 SGHTA and CDR2 FQGNSA. The CDR3 contains 14 residues. CDR3 region: CASSSGPSNEKLFF. The CDR3 DNA reads as TGTGCCAGCAGCTCGGGACCGAGTAATGAAAAACTGTTTTTT.

The chain is built from TRBV6-5 and TRBJ1-4, with D tentatively TRBD1 (6 bases). Germline lookup yields CDR1 MNHEY and CDR2 SVGAGI. The CDR3 sequence is 15 residues long. V was shortened by 4 bases and J by 8 bases, with 17 bases between the two germline ends. The CDR3 here is CASSLDSLGGEKLFF. The DNA for the CDR3 is TGTGCCAGCAGTTTGGACAGCCTCGGCGGGGAAAAACTGTTTTTT.

The genes are TRBV29-1 and TRBJ1-2, with D hard to call. Germline CDR1 SQVTM, CDR2 ANQGSEA. The CDR3 is made up of 11 amino acids. Trimming removed 6 bases from V and 13 bases from J, with 18 bases in between. The CDR3: CSVEVATSCTF. DNA of the CDR3: TGCAGCGTGGAGGTAGCAACCTCCTGCACCTTC.

The rearrangement links TRBV7-2 to TRBJ1-6, with 7 bases identical to TRBD1. This CDR3 has 15 residues. The V and J ends lost 5 bases and 6 bases, in that order; junction bases with no gene match: 7. Germline V lookup: CDR1 SGHTA, CDR2 FQGNSA. The CDR3: CASSLRGAGNSPLHF. As DNA, the CDR3 is TGTGCCAGCAGCCTCAGGGGGGCAGGTAATTCACCCCTCCACTTT.

The gene calls are TRBV3-1 (or the pseudogene TRBV3-2) and TRBJ1-3; the D gene is possibly TRBD1 (5 bases). This CDR3 is 15 amino acids long. Germline V gene sequence: CDR1 LGHDT, CDR2 YNNKEL (reference sequence). V dropped 5 bases and J dropped 3 bases, with 14 bases sitting between them. This chain's CDR3 is CASSRGGGVGNTIYF. CDR3 in DNA: TGTGCCAGCAGCAGGGGTGGAGGGGTTGGAAACACCATATATTTT.

V usage is TRBV11-1 and J usage is TRBJ2-2; TRBD1 is a possible D gene (6 bases). The CDR3 is made up of 15 amino acids. The germline V and J ends were trimmed by 5 bases and 5 bases, with 15 bases remaining between them. The germline CDR1 and CDR2 sequences are SGHAT and FQDESV (reference sequence). CDR3 sequence reads: CASSLHQGWTGELFF. DNA of the CDR3: TGTGCCAGCAGCCTACATCAGGGGTGGACCGGGGAGCTGTTTTTT.